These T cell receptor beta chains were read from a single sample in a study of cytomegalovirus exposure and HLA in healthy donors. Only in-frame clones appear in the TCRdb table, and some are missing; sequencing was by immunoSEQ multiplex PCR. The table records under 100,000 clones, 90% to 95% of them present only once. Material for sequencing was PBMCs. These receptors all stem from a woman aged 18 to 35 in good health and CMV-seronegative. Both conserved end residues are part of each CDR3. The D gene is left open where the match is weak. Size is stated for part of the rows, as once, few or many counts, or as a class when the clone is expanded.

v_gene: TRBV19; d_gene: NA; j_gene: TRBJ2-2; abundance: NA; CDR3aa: CASSIAGQTTGELFF; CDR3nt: TGTGCCAGTAGTATAGCGGGACAAACCACCGGGGAGCTGTTTTTT
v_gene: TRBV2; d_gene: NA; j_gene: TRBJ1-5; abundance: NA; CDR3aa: CASRSEGNQPQHF; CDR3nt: TGTGCCAGCCGTAGTGAAGGCAATCAGCCCCAGCATTTT
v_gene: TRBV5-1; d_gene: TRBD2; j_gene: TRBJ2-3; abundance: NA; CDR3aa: CASTETVTSAISDTQYF; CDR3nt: TGCGCCAGCACCGAAACCGTGACTAGCGCGATCTCAGATACGCAGTATTTT
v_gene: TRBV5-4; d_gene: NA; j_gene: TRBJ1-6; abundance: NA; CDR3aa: CASSLPTEGHYNSPLHF; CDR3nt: TGTGCCAGCAGCTTACCGACAGAAGGGCACTATAATTCACCCCTCCACTTT
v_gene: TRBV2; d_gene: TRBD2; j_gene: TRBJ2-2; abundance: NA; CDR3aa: CASSLGLAGTGELFF; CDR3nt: TGTGCCAGCAGTTTGGGACTAGCGGGCACCGGGGAGCTGTTTTTT
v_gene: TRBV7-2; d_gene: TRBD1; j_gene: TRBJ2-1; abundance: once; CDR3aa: CASSFRDRGPDEQFF; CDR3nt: TGTGCCAGCAGCTTCCGGGACAGGGGACCCGATGAGCAGTTCTTC
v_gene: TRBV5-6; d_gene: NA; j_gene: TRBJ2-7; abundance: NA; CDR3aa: CASSRDTYYEQYF; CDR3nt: TGTGCCAGCAGCCGGGACACCTACTACGAGCAGTACTTC
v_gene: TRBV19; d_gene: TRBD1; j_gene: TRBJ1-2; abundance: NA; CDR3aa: CASSKGPGQGYGYTF; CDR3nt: TGTGCCAGTAGTAAAGGCCCGGGACAGGGGTATGGCTACACCTTC
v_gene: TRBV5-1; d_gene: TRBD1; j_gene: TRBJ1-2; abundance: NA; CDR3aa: CASSFRFRDRVNYGYTF; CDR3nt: TGCGCCAGCAGCTTTAGATTCCGGGACAGGGTCAACTATGGCTACACCTTC
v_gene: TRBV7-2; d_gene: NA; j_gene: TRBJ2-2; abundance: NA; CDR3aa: CASSLRGQTYTGELFF; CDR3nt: TGTGCCAGCAGCTTAAGAGGGCAGACTTACACCGGGGAGCTGTTTTTT
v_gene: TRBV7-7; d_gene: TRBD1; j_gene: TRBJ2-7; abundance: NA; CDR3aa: CASRRPGQVPYEQYF; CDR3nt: TGTGCCAGCAGACGACCGGGACAGGTCCCCTACGAGCAGTACTTC
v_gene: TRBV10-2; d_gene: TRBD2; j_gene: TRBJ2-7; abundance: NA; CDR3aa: CASNIAGAYEQYF; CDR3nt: TGCGCCAGCAACATAGCGGGAGCCTACGAGCAGTACTTC
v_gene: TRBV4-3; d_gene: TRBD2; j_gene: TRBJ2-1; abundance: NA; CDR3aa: CASSQAGDGAGGSYNEQFF; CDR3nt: TGCGCCAGCAGCCAAGCTGGAGACGGGGCGGGGGGCTCCTACAATGAGCAGTTCTTC
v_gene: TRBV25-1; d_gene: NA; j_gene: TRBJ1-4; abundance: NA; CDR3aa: CASTVNEKLFF; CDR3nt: TGTGCCAGCACCGTTAATGAAAAACTGTTTTTT
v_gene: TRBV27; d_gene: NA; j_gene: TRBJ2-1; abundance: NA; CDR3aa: CASSPWTVSSYNEQFF; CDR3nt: TGTGCCAGCAGTCCCTGGACAGTCTCCTCCTACAATGAGCAGTTCTTC
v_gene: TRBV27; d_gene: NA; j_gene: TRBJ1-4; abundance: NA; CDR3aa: CASNQGPDSKEKLFF; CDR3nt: TGTGCCAGCAACCAAGGGCCCGACAGTAAGGAAAAACTGTTTTTT
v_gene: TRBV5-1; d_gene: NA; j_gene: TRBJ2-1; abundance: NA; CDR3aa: CASSLRGVSYNEQFF; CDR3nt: TGCGCCAGCAGCCTCAGGGGCGTCTCCTACAATGAGCAGTTCTTC
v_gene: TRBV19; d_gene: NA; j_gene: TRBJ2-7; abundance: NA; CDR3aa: CASKAASGQSSYEQYF; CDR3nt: TGTGCCAGTAAGGCAGCGAGCGGGCAAAGCTCCTACGAGCAGTACTTC
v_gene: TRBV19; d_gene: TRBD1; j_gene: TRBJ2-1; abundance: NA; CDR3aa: CASTGPGQGNNEQFF; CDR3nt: TGTGCCAGCACGGGCCCGGGACAGGGAAACAATGAGCAGTTCTTC
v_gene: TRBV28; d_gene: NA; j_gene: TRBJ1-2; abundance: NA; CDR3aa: CASSLQAPTNYGYTF; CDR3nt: TGTGCCAGCAGTTTACAGGCCCCAACTAACTATGGCTACACCTTC
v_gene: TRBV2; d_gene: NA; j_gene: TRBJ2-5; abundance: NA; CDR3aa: CASSEPVVETQYF; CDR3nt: TGTGCCAGCAGTGAACCGGTCGTCGAGACCCAGTACTTC
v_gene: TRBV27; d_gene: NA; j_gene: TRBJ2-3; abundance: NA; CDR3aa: CASSWAGFDTQYF; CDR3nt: TGTGCCAGCAGTTGGGCCGGTTTTGATACGCAGTATTTT
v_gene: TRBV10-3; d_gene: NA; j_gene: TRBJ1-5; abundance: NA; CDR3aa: CAISPGQLQPQHF; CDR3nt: TGTGCCATCAGTCCCGGACAACTACAGCCCCAGCATTTT
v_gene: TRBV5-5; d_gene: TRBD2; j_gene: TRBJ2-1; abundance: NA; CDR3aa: CASSASQREYNEQFF; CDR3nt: TGTGCCAGCAGCGCGAGCCAGCGGGAGTACAATGAGCAGTTCTTC
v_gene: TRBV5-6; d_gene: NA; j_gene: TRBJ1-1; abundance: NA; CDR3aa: CASSLIDSYTEAFF; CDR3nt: TGTGCCAGCAGCTTGATTGACAGCTACACTGAAGCTTTCTTT
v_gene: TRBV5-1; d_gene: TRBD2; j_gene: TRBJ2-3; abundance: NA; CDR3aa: CASSLWGGDTDTQYF; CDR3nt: TGCGCCAGCAGCCTTTGGGGAGGGGACACAGATACGCAGTATTTT
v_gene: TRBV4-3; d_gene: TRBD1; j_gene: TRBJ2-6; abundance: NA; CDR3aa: CASSPRGQRTGANVLTF; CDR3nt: TGCGCCAGCAGCCCAAGGGGACAGCGGACCGGGGCCAACGTCCTGACTTTC
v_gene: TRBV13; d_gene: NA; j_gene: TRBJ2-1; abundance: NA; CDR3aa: CASSSTGLSSLDNEQFF; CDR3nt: TGTGCCAGCAGCTCAACGGGACTTTCCTCGCTCGACAATGAGCAGTTCTTC
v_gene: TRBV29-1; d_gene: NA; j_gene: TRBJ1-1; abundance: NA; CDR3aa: CSDDFGAFF; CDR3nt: TGCAGCGACGACTTCGGGGCTTTCTTT
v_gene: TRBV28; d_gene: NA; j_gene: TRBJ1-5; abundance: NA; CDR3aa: CASSLEGQPQHF; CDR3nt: TGTGCCAGCAGTTTAGAGGGACAGCCCCAGCATTTT